This T cell receptor (beta chain) came from a study of blood T cell repertoires in COVID-19 (dated by TCRdb to 2020 to 2021). Concerning the study at large: Samples from collaborators originated in the United States, Italy and Spain and spanned both the acute and convalescent phases of COVID-19. The material from the prospective study consisted of cDNA or gDNA derived from T cells, B-cell-depleted T cells, or PBMCs. Deeply sampled blood TCRbeta repertoires from subjects exposed to, actively infected with, or recovered from COVID-19 were included in the dataset. The repertoires were released in a freely available public database meant as a resource for research on the immune response to SARS-CoV-2. The samples were drawn from two sources: the first 160 participants of the ongoing ImmuneRACE study, and some 1,300 subjects contributed by 6 global collaborators. The sample metadata nearly always contained a de-identified subject ID, COVID-19 status, age in years and sex. Where available, HLA class I and class II types were taken from metadata supplied by the sample provider and were not determined by assay-based typing.

Concerning this clone itself: It has no known antigen specificity. The input lacks base qualities; no much larger clone sits a single base away.

The immunoSEQ Assay, a bias-controlled multiplex PCR, was used to amplify TCRbeta CDR3 regions from genomic DNA. The original pipeline was this. Within the assay, amplification of reference gene primers was used to estimate how many nucleated cells each sample contained. To quantify the absolute abundance of each unique TCRbeta CDR3 rearrangement, sequence reads were collapsed and filtered. For each sample, productive Simpson clonality was calculated as the square root of Simpson's diversity index over productive rearrangements. TCRdb carries this immuneACCESS record with in-frame sequences only. Its versions omit some clonotypes, under half of them owing to an unresolved V gene in the studies checked, with the rest unexplained. V, J and clone size are taken as reported in that table, and D and trimming were inferred from the DNA itself. Here the sample has 280,000 or so clones; approximately 85% occur a single time. The top ten hold more than 7.5% of the sample.

Collaborating institutions collected whole blood in K2EDTA tubes following their own protocols. For TCRbeta analysis, collaborators shipped samples in one of three forms: frozen whole blood, isolated PBMCs, or DNA extracted from either of those sample types. The CDR3 holds 15 amino acids from the cysteine to the phenylalanine. Left in the record is the CDR3 DNA by itself, 45 bases read in frame from the first base. V loses 3 bases at its end and J loses 3 bases; junction bases beyond the gene matches: 7. CDR1 and CDR2, looked up from the germline V gene, are KGHSH and LQKENI. Broader findings and caveats from the paper: The quantity of clinical and demographic metadata differed by source and by participant and was supplied without curation.

The chain employs TRBV18 and TRBJ2-7; 8 middle bases align to TRBD1. The sample consisted of peripheral blood. The TCR sequence derives from a man aged 18 to 29 with active or convalescent COVID-19. The bases are TGTGCCAGCTCACCTGGGGGACAGGCTATCTACGAGCAGTACTTC. It translates as CASSPGGQAIYEQYF.